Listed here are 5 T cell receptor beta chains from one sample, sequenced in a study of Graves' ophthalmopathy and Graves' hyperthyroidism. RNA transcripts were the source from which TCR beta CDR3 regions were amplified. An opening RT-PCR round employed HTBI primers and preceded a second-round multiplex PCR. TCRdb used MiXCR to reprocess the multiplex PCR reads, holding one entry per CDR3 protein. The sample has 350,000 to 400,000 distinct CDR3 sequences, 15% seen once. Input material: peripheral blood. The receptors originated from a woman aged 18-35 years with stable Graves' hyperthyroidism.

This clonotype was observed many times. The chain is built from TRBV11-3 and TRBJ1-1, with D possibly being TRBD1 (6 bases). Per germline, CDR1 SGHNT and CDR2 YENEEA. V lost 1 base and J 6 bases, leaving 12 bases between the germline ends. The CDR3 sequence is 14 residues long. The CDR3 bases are TGTGCCAGCAGCTTAGTCGGGGGCTCGGCTGAAGCTTTCTTT. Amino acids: CASSLVGGSAEAFF.

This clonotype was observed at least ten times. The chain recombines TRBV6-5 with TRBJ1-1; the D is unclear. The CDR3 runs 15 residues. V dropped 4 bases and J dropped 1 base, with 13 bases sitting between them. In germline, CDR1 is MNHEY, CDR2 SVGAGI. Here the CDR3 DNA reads TGTGCCAGCAGTTTAGGTCGTTTCTCGAACACTGAAGCTTTCTTT. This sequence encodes CASSLGRFSNTEAFF.

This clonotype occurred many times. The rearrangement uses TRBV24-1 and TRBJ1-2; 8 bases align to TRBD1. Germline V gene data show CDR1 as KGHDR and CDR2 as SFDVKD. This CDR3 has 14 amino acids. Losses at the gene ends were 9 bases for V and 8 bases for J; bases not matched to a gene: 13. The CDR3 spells CATQSTPGGTGYTF. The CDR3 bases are TGTGCCACCCAATCTACCCCAGGGGGCACGGGCTACACCTTC.

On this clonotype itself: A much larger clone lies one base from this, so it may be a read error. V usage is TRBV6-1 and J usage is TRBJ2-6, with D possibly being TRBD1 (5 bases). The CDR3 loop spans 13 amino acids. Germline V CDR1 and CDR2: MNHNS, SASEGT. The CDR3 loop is CAGGRTGANVLAF. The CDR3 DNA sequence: TGTGCCGGTGGGCGCACTGGGGCCAACGTCCTGGCTTTC.

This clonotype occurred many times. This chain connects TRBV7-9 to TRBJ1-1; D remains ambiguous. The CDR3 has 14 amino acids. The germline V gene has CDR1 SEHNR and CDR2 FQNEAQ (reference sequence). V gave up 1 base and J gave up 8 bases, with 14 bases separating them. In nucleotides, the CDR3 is TGTGCCAGCAGCTTAGAAAAGATAACGAGGGAAGCTTTCTTT. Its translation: CASSLEKITREAFF.